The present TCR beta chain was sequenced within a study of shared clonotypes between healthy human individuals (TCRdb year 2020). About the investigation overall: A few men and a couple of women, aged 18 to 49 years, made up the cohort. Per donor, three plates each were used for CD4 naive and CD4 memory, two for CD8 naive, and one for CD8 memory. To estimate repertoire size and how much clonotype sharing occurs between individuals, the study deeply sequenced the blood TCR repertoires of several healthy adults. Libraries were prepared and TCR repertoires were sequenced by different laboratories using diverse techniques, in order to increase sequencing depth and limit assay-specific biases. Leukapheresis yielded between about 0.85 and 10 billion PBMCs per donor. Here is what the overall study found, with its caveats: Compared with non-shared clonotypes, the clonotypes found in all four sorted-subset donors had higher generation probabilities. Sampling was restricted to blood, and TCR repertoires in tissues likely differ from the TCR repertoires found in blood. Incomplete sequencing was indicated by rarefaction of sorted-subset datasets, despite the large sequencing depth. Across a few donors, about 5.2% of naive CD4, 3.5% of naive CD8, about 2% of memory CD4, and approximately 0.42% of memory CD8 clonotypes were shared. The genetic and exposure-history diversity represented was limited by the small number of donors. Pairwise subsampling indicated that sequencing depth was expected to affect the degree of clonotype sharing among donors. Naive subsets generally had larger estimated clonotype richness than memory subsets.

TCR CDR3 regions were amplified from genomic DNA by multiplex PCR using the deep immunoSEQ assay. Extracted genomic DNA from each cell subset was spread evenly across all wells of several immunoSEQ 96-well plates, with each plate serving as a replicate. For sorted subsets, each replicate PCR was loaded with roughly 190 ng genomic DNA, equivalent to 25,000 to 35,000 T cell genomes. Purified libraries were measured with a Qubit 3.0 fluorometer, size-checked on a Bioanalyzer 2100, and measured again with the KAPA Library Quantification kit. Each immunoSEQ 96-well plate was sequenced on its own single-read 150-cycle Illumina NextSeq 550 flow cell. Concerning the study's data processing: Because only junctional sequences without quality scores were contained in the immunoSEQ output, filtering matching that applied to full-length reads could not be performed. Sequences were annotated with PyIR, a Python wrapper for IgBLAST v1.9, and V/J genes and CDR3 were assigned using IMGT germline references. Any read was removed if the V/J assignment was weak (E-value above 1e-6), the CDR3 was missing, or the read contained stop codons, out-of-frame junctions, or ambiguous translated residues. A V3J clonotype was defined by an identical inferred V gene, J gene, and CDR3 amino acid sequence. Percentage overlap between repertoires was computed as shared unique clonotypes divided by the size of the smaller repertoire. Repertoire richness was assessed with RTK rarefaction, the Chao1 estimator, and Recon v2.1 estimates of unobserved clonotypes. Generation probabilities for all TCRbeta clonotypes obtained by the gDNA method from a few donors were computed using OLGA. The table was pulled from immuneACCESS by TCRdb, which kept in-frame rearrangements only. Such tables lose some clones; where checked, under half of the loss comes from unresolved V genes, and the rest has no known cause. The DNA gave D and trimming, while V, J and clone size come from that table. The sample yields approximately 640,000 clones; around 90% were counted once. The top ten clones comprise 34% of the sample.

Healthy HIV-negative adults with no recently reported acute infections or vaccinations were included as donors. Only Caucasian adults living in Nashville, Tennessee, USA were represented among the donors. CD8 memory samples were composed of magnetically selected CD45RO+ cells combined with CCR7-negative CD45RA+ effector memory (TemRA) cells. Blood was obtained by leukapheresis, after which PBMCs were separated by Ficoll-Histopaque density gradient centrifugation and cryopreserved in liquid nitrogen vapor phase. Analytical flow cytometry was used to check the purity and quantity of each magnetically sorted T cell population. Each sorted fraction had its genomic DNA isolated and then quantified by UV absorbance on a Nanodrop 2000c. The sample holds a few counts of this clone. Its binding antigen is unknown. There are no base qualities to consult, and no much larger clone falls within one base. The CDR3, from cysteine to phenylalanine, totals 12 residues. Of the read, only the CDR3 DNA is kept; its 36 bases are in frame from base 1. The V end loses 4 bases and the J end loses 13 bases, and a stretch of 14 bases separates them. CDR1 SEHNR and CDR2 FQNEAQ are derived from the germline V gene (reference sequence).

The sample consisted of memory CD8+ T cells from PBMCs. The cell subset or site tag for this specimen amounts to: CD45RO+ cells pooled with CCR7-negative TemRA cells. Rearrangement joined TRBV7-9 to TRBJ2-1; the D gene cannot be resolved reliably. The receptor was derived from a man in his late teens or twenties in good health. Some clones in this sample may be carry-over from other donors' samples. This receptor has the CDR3 CASSSSDSHQFF. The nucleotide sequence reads TGTGCCAGCAGCTCCAGTGACTCCCACCAGTTCTTC.